This is a list of T cell receptor beta chains from one sample in a study of tumor-infiltrating lymphocytes in primary liver carcinoma. TCRdb used MiXCR to reprocess the multiplex PCR reads, holding one entry per CDR3 protein. The sample contains about 200,000 distinct CDR3 sequences, roughly two thirds of which appear only once. Sequenced: peripheral blood. All receptors come from a woman in her sixties with primary liver carcinoma and hepatitis B virus infection. Each CDR3 is given with its conserved first and last residue. Fields, in order: D gene, V gene, clone size, J gene, CDR3 DNA, CDR3 protein. The D gene is left open where the match is weak. Size is omitted from some rows. Given values are once, few, many or a class for expanded clones.

d_gene: .; v_gene: TRBV4-1; abundance: .; j_gene: TRBJ2-3; CDR3nt: TGTGCCAGCAGCCAAAGGTTGACCACAGATACGCAGTATTTT; CDR3aa: CASSQRLTTDTQYF
d_gene: TRBD1; v_gene: TRBV5-6; abundance: many; j_gene: TRBJ1-2; CDR3nt: TGTGCCAGCAGCTTCCTATCCCCAGGGGGAGGTGGCTACACCTTC; CDR3aa: CASSFLSPGGGGYTF
d_gene: .; v_gene: TRBV5-4; abundance: few; j_gene: TRBJ2-3; CDR3nt: TGTGCCGGAGGGACAGTCGACACAGATACGCAGTATTTT; CDR3aa: CAGGTVDTDTQYF
d_gene: .; v_gene: TRBV11-2; abundance: .; j_gene: TRBJ1-5; CDR3nt: TGTGCCAGCAGCTTATGTAGCCAGTTAGCAAATCAGCCCCAGCATTTT; CDR3aa: CASSLCSQLANQPQHF
d_gene: TRBD2; v_gene: TRBV11-1; abundance: .; j_gene: TRBJ2-3; CDR3nt: TGTGCCAGCACCTTACGGACAGGGACTAGCGGGAGAAAAGATACGCAGTATTTT; CDR3aa: CASTLRTGTSGRKDTQYF
d_gene: TRBD2; v_gene: TRBV12-3/TRBV12-4; abundance: .; j_gene: TRBJ2-1; CDR3nt: TGTGCTAACGGGACTAGCGGACACAATGAGCAGTTCTTC; CDR3aa: CANGTSGHNEQFF
d_gene: .; v_gene: TRBV5-5; abundance: .; j_gene: TRBJ1-1; CDR3nt: TGTACCAGCAGCTCACAGGGAATAAACACTGAAGCTTTCTTT; CDR3aa: CTSSSQGINTEAFF
d_gene: .; v_gene: TRBV28; abundance: few; j_gene: TRBJ1-1; CDR3nt: TGTGCCAGCAGTTTTTGGAACACTGAAGCTTTCTTT; CDR3aa: CASSFWNTEAFF
d_gene: .; v_gene: TRBV11-2; abundance: .; j_gene: TRBJ2-2; CDR3nt: TGTGCCAGAAGCTTAGGTAGGACTTGGGAGCTGTTTTTT; CDR3aa: CARSLGRTWELFF
d_gene: .; v_gene: TRBV11-2; abundance: .; j_gene: TRBJ1-1; CDR3nt: TGTGCCAGCAGCTTAGTGTTTTTTGGGGAGCACACTGAGGCTTTCTTT; CDR3aa: CASSLVFFGEHTEAFF
d_gene: .; v_gene: TRBV5-1; abundance: .; j_gene: TRBJ2-3; CDR3nt: TGCGCCAGCAGCTTGGCGGACTCTACGGATACGCAGTATTTT; CDR3aa: CASSLADSTDTQYF
d_gene: .; v_gene: TRBV5-1; abundance: few; j_gene: TRBJ2-1; CDR3nt: TGCGCCAGCCGCCGGGACCTGGTCTACAATGAGCAGTTCTTC; CDR3aa: CASRRDLVYNEQFF
d_gene: .; v_gene: TRBV6-1; abundance: few; j_gene: TRBJ2-7; CDR3nt: TGTGCCAGCACTAGCGAGAGAGTTTACTCCTACGAGCAGTACTTC; CDR3aa: CASTSERVYSYEQYF
d_gene: .; v_gene: TRBV7-9; abundance: .; j_gene: TRBJ2-1; CDR3nt: TGTGCCAACAGCTTAGCGCAACTGGGGGCTTGGGATGAGCAGTTCTTC; CDR3aa: CANSLAQLGAWDEQFF
d_gene: TRBD2; v_gene: TRBV11-2; abundance: .; j_gene: TRBJ2-4; CDR3nt: TGTGCCAGCAGCTTAAGTCGAGCGGGAGTTTGTTTAGCCAAAATCATTCTGTATTTC; CDR3aa: CASSLSRAGVCLAKIILYF
d_gene: .; v_gene: TRBV4-1; abundance: .; j_gene: TRBJ2-2; CDR3nt: TGCGCCGGGGAAGGCGATACCCGGGAGCTGTTTTTT; CDR3aa: CAGEGDTRELFF
d_gene: .; v_gene: TRBV2; abundance: .; j_gene: TRBJ1-5; CDR3nt: TGTACCAGCGCTCCGGGAGCTTATAGCAATCAGCCCCAGCATTTT; CDR3aa: CTSAPGAYSNQPQHF
d_gene: .; v_gene: TRBV11-2; abundance: .; j_gene: TRBJ2-1; CDR3nt: TGTACCAGCAGCTTAGAAGGGGGGGAGATCAATGAGCAGTTCTTC; CDR3aa: CTSSLEGGEINEQFF
d_gene: .; v_gene: TRBV11-2; abundance: .; j_gene: TRBJ2-5; CDR3nt: TGTGTCAGTAGCTTAAAAAGAAATAGAGAGACCCAGTACTTC; CDR3aa: CVSSLKRNRETQYF
d_gene: .; v_gene: TRBV28; abundance: few; j_gene: TRBJ1-3; CDR3nt: TGTGCCAGCAGTTTGGCCCCGCTCCGCGGAAACACCATATATTTT; CDR3aa: CASSLAPLRGNTIYF
d_gene: TRBD2; v_gene: TRBV28; abundance: few; j_gene: TRBJ2-1; CDR3nt: TGTGCCAGCAGGGGCCAAAGCGCTAGCGGTTGGGGTGAGCAGTTCTTC; CDR3aa: CASRGQSASGWGEQFF
d_gene: .; v_gene: TRBV11-2; abundance: .; j_gene: TRBJ2-3; CDR3nt: TGTGTCAGCAGCTCGGCGCCAGGTACGCAGTATTTT; CDR3aa: CVSSSAPGTQYF
d_gene: .; v_gene: TRBV5-6; abundance: .; j_gene: TRBJ2-3; CDR3nt: TGTGCCAGCAGCCGTGGGTGGGCTCCCACAGATACGCAGTATTTT; CDR3aa: CASSRGWAPTDTQYF
d_gene: TRBD1; v_gene: TRBV29-1; abundance: many; j_gene: TRBJ1-2; CDR3nt: TGCAGCGTTGGGACAGGGAACTATGGCTACACCTTC; CDR3aa: CSVGTGNYGYTF
d_gene: .; v_gene: TRBV11-3; abundance: .; j_gene: TRBJ1-1; CDR3nt: TGTGCCAGCAGCCCAGAGGGGGGGTTAATGAACATTGAAGCTTTCTTT; CDR3aa: CASSPEGGLMNIEAFF
d_gene: TRBD1; v_gene: TRBV11-2; abundance: .; j_gene: TRBJ2-7; CDR3nt: TGTGCCAATAGCCACCGGGACAGGGGAGGCGAGCAGTACTTC; CDR3aa: CANSHRDRGGEQYF
d_gene: .; v_gene: TRBV28; abundance: .; j_gene: TRBJ2-3; CDR3nt: TGTGCCAGCACCGAACCATCGAGGGGGCGGGGTACGCAGTATTTT; CDR3aa: CASTEPSRGRGTQYF
d_gene: TRBD2; v_gene: TRBV5-4; abundance: many; j_gene: TRBJ2-5; CDR3nt: TGTGCCAGCAGCTTGCCCCGGGGAGGGAAGTCAGAGACCCAGTACTTC; CDR3aa: CASSLPRGGKSETQYF
d_gene: .; v_gene: TRBV12-3/TRBV12-4; abundance: few; j_gene: TRBJ2-5; CDR3nt: TGTACCAGCAGTTCGCGAAAGACCCAGTACTTC; CDR3aa: CTSSSRKTQYF
d_gene: .; v_gene: TRBV10-2; abundance: .; j_gene: TRBJ2-2; CDR3nt: TGCGCCAGCAATGAAGGGATAGTGTTCTCGGGGGAGCTGTTTTTT; CDR3aa: CASNEGIVFSGELFF
d_gene: .; v_gene: TRBV4-1; abundance: many; j_gene: TRBJ2-1; CDR3nt: TGCGCCAGCAGCCAAGAGCCCCAGGCCCATGAGCAGTTCTTC; CDR3aa: CASSQEPQAHEQFF
d_gene: TRBD2; v_gene: TRBV6-1; abundance: .; j_gene: TRBJ2-7; CDR3nt: TGTGCCAGCTCCCGGAATGGACTAGCGCCATCCTACGAGCAGTACTTC; CDR3aa: CASSRNGLAPSYEQYF
d_gene: .; v_gene: TRBV11-3; abundance: .; j_gene: TRBJ2-6; CDR3nt: TGCGCCAGCAGCCCTCGGTTGAGGCTTTACTCTGGGGCCGACGTCCTGACTTTC; CDR3aa: CASSPRLRLYSGADVLTF
d_gene: TRBD2; v_gene: TRBV11-2; abundance: .; j_gene: TRBJ2-5; CDR3nt: TGTGCCAGCAGCCACTCCCGAGGTAGCGGGAGAGAGACCCAGTACTTT; CDR3aa: CASSHSRGSGRETQYF
d_gene: .; v_gene: TRBV11-2; abundance: .; j_gene: TRBJ2-3; CDR3nt: TGTGCCAGCAGGCTATCACCGGGAGCTGATACGCAGTATTTC; CDR3aa: CASRLSPGADTQYF
d_gene: .; v_gene: TRBV29-1; abundance: many; j_gene: TRBJ2-7; CDR3nt: TGCAGCGTTTGGGGTAGCTCCTACGAGCAGTACTTC; CDR3aa: CSVWGSSYEQYF
d_gene: TRBD1; v_gene: TRBV25-1; abundance: few; j_gene: TRBJ2-7; CDR3nt: TGTGCCAGCAGTGAATTCCGACAGGGAGAGCAGTACTTC; CDR3aa: CASSEFRQGEQYF
d_gene: TRBD2; v_gene: TRBV29-1; abundance: medium-sized; j_gene: TRBJ2-7; CDR3nt: TGCAGCGTGAACCAGGGACTAGCGGGAGTGTTATACGAGCAGTACTTC; CDR3aa: CSVNQGLAGVLYEQYF
d_gene: .; v_gene: TRBV10-2; abundance: .; j_gene: TRBJ1-1; CDR3nt: TGCGCCAGCATCACAGAGGCATTAATTGAAGTTTTCTTT; CDR3aa: CASITEALIEVFF
d_gene: .; v_gene: TRBV29-1; abundance: .; j_gene: TRBJ2-3; CDR3nt: TGCAACGTTGATTCGGCCGGGGCCCGGAGAGGGGATACACAGTATTTT; CDR3aa: CNVDSAGARRGDTQYF
d_gene: TRBD1; v_gene: TRBV11-2; abundance: once; j_gene: TRBJ2-7; CDR3nt: TGTGTCAGCAGCCTTCGGGACAGGGTCGGCAAGCAGTACTTC; CDR3aa: CVSSLRDRVGKQYF
d_gene: TRBD1; v_gene: TRBV11-1; abundance: .; j_gene: TRBJ2-7; CDR3nt: TGTGCCAGCAGCCTCAGGCCCACAGGGGACCTTTACGAGCAGTACTTC; CDR3aa: CASSLRPTGDLYEQYF
d_gene: TRBD1; v_gene: TRBV5-4; abundance: once; j_gene: TRBJ2-1; CDR3nt: TGTGCCAGCAGCTTGGCTGGCAGGGGGTCCAACAATGAGCAGTTCTTC; CDR3aa: CASSLAGRGSNNEQFF
d_gene: .; v_gene: TRBV29-1; abundance: many; j_gene: TRBJ1-4; CDR3nt: TGCAGCGTTGAGCAAGGCGGACCGGATGAAAAACTGTTTTTT; CDR3aa: CSVEQGGPDEKLFF
d_gene: .; v_gene: TRBV5-1; abundance: .; j_gene: TRBJ1-1; CDR3nt: TGCGCCAGCAGCGCCGCACAGGGCACTGAAGCTTTCTTT; CDR3aa: CASSAAQGTEAFF
d_gene: .; v_gene: TRBV11-2; abundance: few; j_gene: TRBJ1-1; CDR3nt: TGTGCTAGCAGCTCAGGACAGCTACTGGACACTGAAGCTTTCTTT; CDR3aa: CASSSGQLLDTEAFF
d_gene: TRBD2; v_gene: TRBV20-1; abundance: many; j_gene: TRBJ2-5; CDR3nt: TGCAGTGCTAGGCCTAGCGGCTATCAAGAGACCCAGTACTTC; CDR3aa: CSARPSGYQETQYF
d_gene: .; v_gene: TRBV11-2; abundance: .; j_gene: TRBJ2-7; CDR3nt: TGTGCCAGTAGCCGAAGACAGGCTTCCTACGAGCAGTACTTC; CDR3aa: CASSRRQASYEQYF
d_gene: .; v_gene: TRBV12-3/TRBV12-4; abundance: many; j_gene: TRBJ1-1; CDR3nt: TGTGCCAGCAGTTTATCCCCGACGGCGAACACTGAAGCTTTCTTT; CDR3aa: CASSLSPTANTEAFF
d_gene: TRBD2; v_gene: TRBV5-1; abundance: few; j_gene: TRBJ2-2; CDR3nt: TGCGCCAGCAGCTCTGGGCGGCTAGCGGGAGCAACCGTCACCGGGGAGCTGTTTTTT; CDR3aa: CASSSGRLAGATVTGELFF
d_gene: .; v_gene: TRBV6-6; abundance: .; j_gene: TRBJ2-2; CDR3nt: TGTGCCAGCTCCCGGAGTCAAGAAACCGGGGAGCTGTTTTTT; CDR3aa: CASSRSQETGELFF
d_gene: TRBD1; v_gene: TRBV24-1; abundance: .; j_gene: TRBJ2-1; CDR3nt: TGTGTCACCAGTGATTTTGGGACAGGGGTTAACAATGAGCAGTTCTTC; CDR3aa: CVTSDFGTGVNNEQFF
d_gene: .; v_gene: TRBV30; abundance: .; j_gene: TRBJ1-1; CDR3nt: TGTGCCTGGAGCAAGGACGGGAACACTGAAGCTTTCTTT; CDR3aa: CAWSKDGNTEAFF
d_gene: TRBD1; v_gene: TRBV28; abundance: .; j_gene: TRBJ2-7; CDR3nt: TGTGCCAGCAGTTTATCCCCTTGGACAGGGGAATACGAGCAGTACTTC; CDR3aa: CASSLSPWTGEYEQYF
d_gene: .; v_gene: TRBV5-1; abundance: .; j_gene: TRBJ2-6; CDR3nt: TGCGCCAGCAGCTTGGAAGGACCAAGCTCTGGGGCCAACGTCCTGACTTTC; CDR3aa: CASSLEGPSSGANVLTF
d_gene: .; v_gene: TRBV11-2; abundance: .; j_gene: TRBJ2-2; CDR3nt: TGTGTCATCAGCCCAACCGTACCGAACACCGGTGAGCTGTTTTTT; CDR3aa: CVISPTVPNTGELFF
d_gene: TRBD2; v_gene: TRBV7-9; abundance: few; j_gene: TRBJ2-1; CDR3nt: TGTGCCAGCAGCTTAGTCGATCTAGCGGGTTGGGTCTACAATGAGCAGTTCTTC; CDR3aa: CASSLVDLAGWVYNEQFF
d_gene: TRBD2; v_gene: TRBV11-2; abundance: many; j_gene: TRBJ2-7; CDR3nt: TGTGCCAGCAGCTTGCAGCGGGAACACGAGCAGTACTTC; CDR3aa: CASSLQREHEQYF
d_gene: TRBD1; v_gene: TRBV5-5; abundance: few; j_gene: TRBJ1-1; CDR3nt: TGTGCCAGCAGCTTGCGACAGGGGGGTCCGGGGGCTTTCTTT; CDR3aa: CASSLRQGGPGAFF